The 12 T cell receptor beta chains below were found in one sample sequenced in a study of CD8+ T cells in alopecia areata. Extraction and reverse transcription of RNA yielded cDNA as the sequencing template. The data were produced by immunoSEQ multiplex PCR, yet TCRdb's version contains in-frame clones alone and is incomplete. The sample contains 180,000 or so clones, approximately 49% of which appear only once. This sample's treatment: oral pan-JAK inhibitor, 5-10 mg twice daily. The sequencing used CD8+ T cells sorted from blood, collected around week 53, from a patient treated with tofacitinib. Source of these receptors: a human donor with alopecia areata.

This clone came up a few times. The V and J genes are TRBV29-1 and TRBJ2-7; D might be TRBD1 or TRBD2, each matching 5 bases. This CDR3 is 12 amino acids long. The V gene's germline CDR1 is SQVTM and CDR2 ANQGSEA. V was trimmed by 4 bases and J by 2 bases, leaving 9 bases between them. The CDR3 nucleotides are TGCAGCGTTGTTGGGGGAGCCTACGAGCAGTACTTC. Protein: CSVVGGAYEQYF.

This clone was observed a handful of times. The chain recombines TRBV5-1 with TRBJ2-5, with 12 bases matching TRBD1. Germline V CDR1 and CDR2: SGHRS, YFSETQ. The CDR3 consists of 15 residues. V lost 3 bases to trimming and J lost 5 bases; unmatched junction nucleotides: 5. This CDR3 reads CASSSRDRGPETQYF. The DNA for the CDR3 is TGCGCCAGCAGCTCCCGGGACAGGGGGCCGGAGACCCAGTACTTC.

This rearrangement joins TRBV25-1 to TRBJ2-3; 13 bases fit TRBD2. V dropped 3 bases and J dropped 4; count of bases not matched to a gene: 7. Germline-derived CDR1 and CDR2 are MGHDK and SYGVNS. This CDR3 is 17 amino acids long. The CDR3 loop is CASSDLGLAGIADTQYF. The CDR3 DNA is TGTGCCAGCAGTGACCTGGGACTAGCGGGGATCGCAGATACGCAGTATTTT.

J is TRBJ2-5 and V is TRBV27; D could derive from TRBD1 or TRBD2 (5 bases each). V dropped 3 bases and J dropped 3 bases, with 8 bases sitting between them. The V gene's germline CDR1 is MNHEY and CDR2 SMNVEV (reference sequence). The CDR3 consists of 13 residues. The CDR3 here is CASSFLGEETQYF. The CDR3 nucleotides are TGTGCCAGCAGTTTCTTGGGGGAAGAGACCCAGTACTTC.

This rearrangement joins TRBV2 to TRBJ2-4; possibly TRBD2 for D (5 bases). Trimming stripped 6 bases from V and 3 bases from J, with 18 bases between. Germline CDR1 and CDR2: SNHLY and FYNNEI. This CDR3 comprises 16 residues. Here the CDR3 DNA reads TGTGCCAGCAGCGGGGTAGGGCTGTCGGACAAAAACATTCAGTACTTC. Translating gives CASSGVGLSDKNIQYF. The full variable domain, rest sourced from reference TRBV2 and TRBJ2-4, is EPEVTQTPSHQVTQMGQEVILRCVPISNHLYFYWYRQILGQKVEFLVSFYNNEISEKSEIFDDQFSVERPDGSNFTLKIRSTKLEDSAMYFCASSGVGLSDKNIQYFGAGTRLSVL.

In the case of this clone: The junction departs from germline at one end; a sequencing error may be responsible. The gene calls are TRBV5-6 and TRBJ2-7; unclear D gene. This CDR3 contains 13 residues. CDR1 is SGHDT, CDR2 YYEEEE, per germline. CDR3 nucleotides: TGTGCCAGCAACTTGGAAGGATCCTACGAGCAGTACTTC. Its protein is CASNLEGSYEQYF.

The rearrangement uses TRBV15 and TRBJ2-7; 8 nucleotides line up with TRBD1. The CDR3 runs to 15 residues. Germline V CDR1 and CDR2: LNHNV, YYDKDF (reference sequence). V trimming: 5 bases; J trimming: 4 bases; junction bases outside the gene matches: 10. This CDR3 reads CATSLGQGPMYEQYF. DNA for the CDR3: TGTGCCACCAGCCTCGGACAGGGTCCCATGTACGAGCAGTACTTC.

This clone was seen a few times. This rearrangement joins TRBV6-5 to TRBJ2-3, with 9 bases aligning to TRBD2. This CDR3 spans 15 amino acids. V was pared by 2 bases and J by 0 bases, with 0 bases of the junction left unmatched. CDR1 is MNHEY, CDR2 SVGAGI, per germline. The CDR3 protein is CASSYLAGSTDTQYF. The CDR3, as DNA: TGTGCCAGCAGTTACCTAGCGGGGAGCACAGATACGCAGTATTTT.

The chain is built from TRBV4-1 and TRBJ1-2; D perhaps matches TRBD1 (5 bases). Trimming shortened V by 2 bases and J by 3 bases, and 13 bases separated the two germline ends. This CDR3 has 15 amino acids. CDR1 MGHRA and CDR2 YSYEKL come from the germline V gene. The CDR3 is CASSQYSGTDYGYTF. DNA for the CDR3: TGCGCCAGCAGCCAATACAGCGGGACCGACTATGGCTACACCTTC.

The chain combines TRBV27 with TRBJ2-3, with 14 bases identical to TRBD2. The J segment lost 11 bases and the V segment lost 5 bases, leaving 9 bases of the junction unmatched. The CDR3 runs to 15 residues. Looked up from germline, CDR1 is MNHEY and CDR2 is SMNVEV (reference sequence). The DNA for the CDR3 is TGTGCCAGCAGTCCTACGACTAGCGGGGGGGCCGAGCAGTATTTT. Its protein is CASSPTTSGGAEQYF.

The chain links TRBV29-1 to TRBJ2-7, with a tentative D call TRBD1 (6 bases). V was clipped by 7 bases and J by 3 bases, with 10 bases between them. The CDR3 is 11 amino acids. Germline CDR1 and CDR2: SQVTM and ANQGSEA. The CDR3 reads CSAADSYEQYF. CDR3 in DNA: TGCAGCGCTGCGGACAGCTACGAGCAGTACTTC.

The chain combines TRBV27 with TRBJ2-7; 9 positions agree with TRBD2. Trimming removed 4 bases from V and 3 bases from J; junction bases left unmatched: 10. The CDR3 spans 16 residues. CDR1 MNHEY and CDR2 SMNVEV come from the germline V gene (reference sequence). CDR3 DNA sequence: TGTGCCAGCAGTTATTCTAGCGGGAAACTCTACTACGAGCAGTACTTC. Translated, it gives CASSYSSGKLYYEQYF.